Listed below are T cell receptor beta chains from one sample, sequenced in a study of technical replicates of blood from a handful of donors. Produced via immunoSEQ multiplex PCR; TCRdb's table is partial and in-frame only. The sample lists tens of thousands of clones; just over 90% were seen once. The specimen was T cells isolated from PBMCs. These receptors were taken from a human donor in good health. Both conserved end residues are part of each CDR3. A D gene is named only where the DNA matches it firmly. The size field is filled for only some rows; it gives once, few, many or a size class.

>TRBV18|18|NA|TRBD2|TRBJ2-5
CASSPPNGWGGARETQYF
TGTGCCAGCTCACCCCCCAATGGTTGGGGGGGAGCCAGGGAGACCCAGTACTTC
>TRBV4-1|19|NA|TRBD2|TRBJ2-7
CASSQARLLGGRVLVEQYF
TGCGCCAGCAGCCAAGCTCGGCTGCTTGGAGGGAGGGTTCTGGTAGAGCAGTACTTC
>TRBV6-5|12|NA|NA|TRBJ2-7
CASSYSNSEQYF
TGTGCCAGCAGTTACTCAAACAGCGAGCAGTACTTC
>TRBV11-2|15|NA|NA|TRBJ2-2
CASSLAGSYTGELFF
TGTGCCAGCAGCTTAGCAGGGTCGTACACCGGGGAGCTGTTTTTT
>TRBV5-1|15|NA|TRBD1|TRBJ1-3
CASSQGEDYGNTIYF
TGCGCCAGCAGTCAGGGGGAAGACTATGGAAACACCATATATTTT
>TRBV27|15|NA|TRBD2|TRBJ2-7
CASSPRGSGGYEQYF
TGTGCCAGCAGTCCCCGGGGTAGCGGGGGATACGAGCAGTACTTC
>TRBV7-2|13|NA|NA|TRBJ1-5
CASSFNRGKPQHF
TGTGCCAGCAGCTTTAATAGGGGAAAGCCCCAGCATTTT
>TRBV6-5|15|NA|TRBD2|TRBJ2-1
CASSSSGGRYNEQFF
TGTGCCAGCAGTTCTAGCGGGGGCCGCTACAATGAGCAGTTCTTC
>TRBV27|15|NA|NA|TRBJ2-1
CASSLRGGGRNEQFF
TGTGCCAGCAGTCTCCGCGGTGGGGGCAGGAATGAGCAGTTCTTC
>TRBV10-1|14|NA|NA|TRBJ1-1
CASSETGMNTEAFF
TGCGCCAGCAGTGAGACCGGTATGAACACTGAAGCTTTCTTT
>TRBV27|15|NA|NA|TRBJ2-7
CASSLADPLRGEQYF
TGTGCCAGCAGTCTGGCGGATCCCCTCCGGGGCGAGCAGTACTTC
>TRBV2|15|NA|NA|TRBJ2-1
CASRIGLAAIDEQFF
TGTGCCAGCAGGATCGGGCTAGCAGCGATCGATGAGCAGTTCTTC
>TRBV29-1|13|NA|NA|TRBJ2-7
CSVEEGGSYEQYF
TGCAGCGTTGAAGAGGGGGGTTCCTACGAGCAGTACTTC
>TRBV19|12|NA|NA|TRBJ2-2
CASFSWPGELFF
TGTGCCAGTTTCTCCTGGCCCGGGGAGCTGTTTTTT
>TRBV30|13|once|NA|TRBJ2-7
CAWIRSGLYEQYF
TGTGCCTGGATTCGCTCGGGTCTCTACGAGCAGTACTTC
>TRBV7-8|17|NA|NA|TRBJ2-1
CASSWTTGGPPYNEQFF
TGTGCCAGCAGCTGGACGACAGGAGGACCCCCGTACAATGAGCAGTTCTTC
>TRBV27|14|NA|NA|TRBJ1-3
CASRTFSSGNTIYF
TGTGCCAGCAGGACATTCAGCTCTGGAAACACCATATATTTT
>TRBV6-5|14|NA|NA|TRBJ2-3
CASSYFVGVDTQYF
TGTGCCAGCAGTTACTTTGTCGGGGTGGATACGCAGTATTTT
>TRBV7-9|14|NA|NA|TRBJ2-3
CASSPFTSTDTQYF
TGTGCCAGCAGCCCGTTTACTAGCACAGATACGCAGTATTTT
>TRBV10-1|14|NA|TRBD1|TRBJ1-2
CATLRDRENYGYTF
TGCGCCACCCTCCGGGACAGGGAGAACTATGGCTACACCTTC